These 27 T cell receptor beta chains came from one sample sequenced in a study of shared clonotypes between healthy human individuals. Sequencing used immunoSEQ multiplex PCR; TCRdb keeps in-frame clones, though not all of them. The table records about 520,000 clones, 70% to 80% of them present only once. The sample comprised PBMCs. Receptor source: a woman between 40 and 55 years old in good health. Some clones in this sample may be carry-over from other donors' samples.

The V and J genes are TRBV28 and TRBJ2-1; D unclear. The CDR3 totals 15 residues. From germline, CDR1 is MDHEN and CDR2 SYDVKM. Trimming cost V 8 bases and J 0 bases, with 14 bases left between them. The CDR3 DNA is TGTGCCAGCCGGGTTGACTGGAGCTCCTACAATGAGCAGTTCTTC. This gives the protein CASRVDWSSYNEQFF. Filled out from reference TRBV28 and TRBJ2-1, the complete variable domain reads DVKVTQSSRYLVKRTGEKVFLECVQDMDHENMFWYRQDPGLGLRLIYFSYDVKMKEKGDIPEGYSVSREKKERFSLILESASTNQTSMYLCASRVDWSSYNEQFFGPGTRLTVL.

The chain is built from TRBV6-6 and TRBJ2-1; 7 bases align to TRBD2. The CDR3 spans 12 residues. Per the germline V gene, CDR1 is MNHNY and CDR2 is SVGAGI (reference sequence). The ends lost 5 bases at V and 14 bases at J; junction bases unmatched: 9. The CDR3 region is CASSPSGGMEFF. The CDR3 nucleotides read TGTGCCAGCAGTCCTAGCGGTGGGATGGAGTTCTTC.

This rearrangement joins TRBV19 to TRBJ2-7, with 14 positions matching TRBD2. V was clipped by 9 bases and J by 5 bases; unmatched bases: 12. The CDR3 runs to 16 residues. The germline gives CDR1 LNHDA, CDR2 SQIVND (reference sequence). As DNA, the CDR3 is TGTGCCAGCACCCCAAGGACTAGCGGGAGGATAAACGAGCAGTACTTC. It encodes CASTPRTSGRINEQYF.

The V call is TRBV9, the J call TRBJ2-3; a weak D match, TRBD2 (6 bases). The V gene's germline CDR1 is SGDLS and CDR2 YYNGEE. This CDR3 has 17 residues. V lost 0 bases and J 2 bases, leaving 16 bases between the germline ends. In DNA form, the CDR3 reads TGTGCCAGCAGCGTAGCGGGTCTAGCGACCTACACAGATACGCAGTATTTT. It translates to CASSVAGLATYTDTQYF.

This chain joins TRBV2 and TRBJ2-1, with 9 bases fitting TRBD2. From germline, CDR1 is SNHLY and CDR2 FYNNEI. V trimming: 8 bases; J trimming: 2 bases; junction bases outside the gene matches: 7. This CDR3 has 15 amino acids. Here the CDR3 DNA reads TGTGCCAGCGTATTGCCTAGCGGGACCTACAATGAGCAGTTCTTC. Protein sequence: CASVLPSGTYNEQFF.

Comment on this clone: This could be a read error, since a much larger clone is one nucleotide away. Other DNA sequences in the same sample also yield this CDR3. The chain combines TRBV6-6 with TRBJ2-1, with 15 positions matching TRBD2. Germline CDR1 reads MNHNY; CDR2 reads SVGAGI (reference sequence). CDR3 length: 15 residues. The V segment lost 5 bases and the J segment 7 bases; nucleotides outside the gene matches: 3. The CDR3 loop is CASSQGTSGRNEQFF. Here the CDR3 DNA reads TGTGCCAGCAGTCAGGGGACTAGCGGGAGGAATGAGCAGTTCTTC.

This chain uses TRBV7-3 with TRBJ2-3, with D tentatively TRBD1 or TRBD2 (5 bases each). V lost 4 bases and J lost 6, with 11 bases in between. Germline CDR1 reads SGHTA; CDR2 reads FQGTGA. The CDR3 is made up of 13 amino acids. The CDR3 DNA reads TGTGCCAGCAGCTCGGTCTGGGGGGATACGCAGTATTTT. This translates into CASSSVWGDTQYF.

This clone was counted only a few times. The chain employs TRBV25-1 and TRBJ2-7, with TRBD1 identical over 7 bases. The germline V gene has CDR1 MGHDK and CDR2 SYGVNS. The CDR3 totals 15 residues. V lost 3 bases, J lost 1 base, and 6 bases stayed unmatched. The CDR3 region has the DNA TGTGCCAGCAGTGACCAAGACAGGGAGTCCTACGAGCAGTACTTC. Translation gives CASSDQDRESYEQYF.

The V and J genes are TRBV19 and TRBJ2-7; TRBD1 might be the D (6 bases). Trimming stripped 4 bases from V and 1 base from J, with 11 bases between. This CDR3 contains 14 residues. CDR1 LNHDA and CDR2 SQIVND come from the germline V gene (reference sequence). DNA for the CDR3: TGTGCCAGTAGTACCCGACAGGTTTCCTACGAGCAGTACTTC. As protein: CASSTRQVSYEQYF. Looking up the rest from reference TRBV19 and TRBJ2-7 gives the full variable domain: DGGITQSPKYLFRKEGQNVTLSCEQNLNHDAMYWYRQDPGQGLRLIYYSQIVNDFQKGDIAEGYSVSREKKESFPLTVTSAQKNPTAFYLCASSTRQVSYEQYFGPGTRLTVT.

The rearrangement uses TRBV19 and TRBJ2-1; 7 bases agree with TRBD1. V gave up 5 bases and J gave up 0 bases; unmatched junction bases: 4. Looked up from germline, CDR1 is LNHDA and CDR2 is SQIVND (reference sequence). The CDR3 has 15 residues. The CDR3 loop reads CASSYRDSSYNEQFF. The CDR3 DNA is TGTGCCAGTAGTTACCGGGACAGCTCCTACAATGAGCAGTTCTTC.

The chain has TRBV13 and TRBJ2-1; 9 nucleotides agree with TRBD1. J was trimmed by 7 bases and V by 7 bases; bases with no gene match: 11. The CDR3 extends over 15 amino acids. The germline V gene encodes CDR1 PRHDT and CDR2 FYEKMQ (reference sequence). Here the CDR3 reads CASNPWDRVVNEQFF. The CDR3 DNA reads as TGTGCCAGCAACCCGTGGGACAGGGTAGTAAATGAGCAGTTCTTC. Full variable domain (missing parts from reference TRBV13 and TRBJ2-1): AAGVIQSPRHLIKEKRETATLKCYPIPRHDTVYWYQQGPGQDPQFLISFYEKMQSDKGSIPDRFSAQQFSDYHSELNMSSLELGDSALYFCASNPWDRVVNEQFFGPGTRLTVL.

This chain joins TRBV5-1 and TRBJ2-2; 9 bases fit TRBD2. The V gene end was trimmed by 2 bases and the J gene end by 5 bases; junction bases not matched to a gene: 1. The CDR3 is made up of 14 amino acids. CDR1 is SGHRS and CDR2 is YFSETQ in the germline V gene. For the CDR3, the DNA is TGCGCCAGCAGCTTTAGCGGGAGTACCGGGGAGCTGTTTTTT. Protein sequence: CASSFSGSTGELFF.

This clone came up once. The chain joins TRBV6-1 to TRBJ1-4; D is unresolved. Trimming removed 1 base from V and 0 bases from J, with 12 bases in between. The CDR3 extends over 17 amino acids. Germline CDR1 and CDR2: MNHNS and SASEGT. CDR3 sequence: CASSEGLRPSTNEKLFF. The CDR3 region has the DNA TGTGCCAGCAGTGAAGGTCTTCGTCCGTCAACTAATGAAAAACTGTTTTTT.

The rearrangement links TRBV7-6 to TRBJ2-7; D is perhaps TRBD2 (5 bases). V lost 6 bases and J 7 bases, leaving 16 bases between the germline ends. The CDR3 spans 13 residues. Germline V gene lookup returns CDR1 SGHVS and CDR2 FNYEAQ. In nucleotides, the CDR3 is TGTGCCAGCAGTCCGAATGTAGAGGGAGAGCAGTACTTC. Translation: CASSPNVEGEQYF.

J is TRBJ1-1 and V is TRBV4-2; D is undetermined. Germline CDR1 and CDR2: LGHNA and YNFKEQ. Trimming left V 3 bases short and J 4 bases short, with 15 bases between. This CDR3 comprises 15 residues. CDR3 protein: CASSQLPGSRTEAFF. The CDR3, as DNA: TGTGCCAGCAGCCAGCTCCCGGGGTCGCGCACTGAAGCTTTCTTT.

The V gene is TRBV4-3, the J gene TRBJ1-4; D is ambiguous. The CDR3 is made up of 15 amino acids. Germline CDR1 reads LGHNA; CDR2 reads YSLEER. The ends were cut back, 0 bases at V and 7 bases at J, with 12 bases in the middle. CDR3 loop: CASSQDLGGSEKLFF. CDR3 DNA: TGCGCCAGCAGCCAAGATTTAGGCGGCAGTGAAAAACTGTTTTTT.

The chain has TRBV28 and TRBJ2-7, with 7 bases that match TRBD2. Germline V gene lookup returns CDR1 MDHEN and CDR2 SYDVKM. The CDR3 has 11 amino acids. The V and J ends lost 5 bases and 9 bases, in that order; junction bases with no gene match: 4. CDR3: CASSQGGGQYF. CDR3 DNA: TGTGCCAGCAGTCAGGGCGGGGGGCAGTACTTC.

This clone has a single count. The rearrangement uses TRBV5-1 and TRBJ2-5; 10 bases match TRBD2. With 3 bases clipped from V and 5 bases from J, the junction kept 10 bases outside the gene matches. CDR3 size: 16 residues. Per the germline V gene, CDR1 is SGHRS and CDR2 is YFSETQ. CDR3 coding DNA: TGCGCCAGCAGCTCTGGGGCTCTAGCGGGAGTTGAGACCCAGTACTTC. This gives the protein CASSSGALAGVETQYF.

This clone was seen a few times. As DNA, the CDR3 is TGTGCCAGCAGCACGACTAGCGACCCCTACAATGAGCAGTTCTTC. Amino acid sequence: CASSTTSDPYNEQFF. The chain links TRBV13 to TRBJ2-1, with 8 bases matching TRBD2. Germline trimming cut 5 bases from V and 2 bases from J; bases unmatched to any gene: 5. This CDR3 spans 15 amino acids. The V gene's germline CDR1 is PRHDT and CDR2 FYEKMQ (reference sequence).

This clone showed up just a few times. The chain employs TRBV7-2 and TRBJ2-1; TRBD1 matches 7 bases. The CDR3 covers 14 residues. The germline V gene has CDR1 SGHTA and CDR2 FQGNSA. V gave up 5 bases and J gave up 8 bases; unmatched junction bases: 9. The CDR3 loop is CASSRLYRGDEQFF. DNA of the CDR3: TGTGCCAGCAGCCGTCTTTACAGGGGCGATGAGCAGTTCTTC.

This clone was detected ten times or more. The CDR3 spells CSEGRTDTQYF. The CDR3 DNA reads TGCAGCGAGGGGAGGACAGATACGCAGTATTTT. This rearrangement joins TRBV20-1 to TRBJ2-3; D may be TRBD2 (6 bases). Germline V lookup: CDR1 DFQATT, CDR2 SNEGSKA (reference sequence). This CDR3 is built from 11 residues.

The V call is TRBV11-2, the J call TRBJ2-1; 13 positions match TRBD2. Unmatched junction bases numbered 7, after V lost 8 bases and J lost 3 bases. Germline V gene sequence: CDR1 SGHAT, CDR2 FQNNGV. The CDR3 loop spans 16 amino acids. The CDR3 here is CASVTRTSGSYNEQFF. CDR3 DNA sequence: TGTGCCAGCGTAACTAGGACTAGCGGGAGCTACAATGAGCAGTTCTTC.

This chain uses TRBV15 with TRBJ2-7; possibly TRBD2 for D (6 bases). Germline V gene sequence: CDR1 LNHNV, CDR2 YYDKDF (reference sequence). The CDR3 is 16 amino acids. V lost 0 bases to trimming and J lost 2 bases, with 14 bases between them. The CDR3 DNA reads TGTGCCACCAGCAGAGATCGGGCGGGAAACCCCTACGAGCAGTACTTC. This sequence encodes CATSRDRAGNPYEQYF. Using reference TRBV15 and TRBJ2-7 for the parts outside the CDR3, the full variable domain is DAMVIQNPRYQVTQFGKPVTLSCSQTLNHNVMYWYQQKSSQAPKLLFHYYDKDFNNEADTPDNFQSRRPNTSFCFLDIRSPGLGDTAMYLCATSRDRAGNPYEQYFGPGTRLTVT.

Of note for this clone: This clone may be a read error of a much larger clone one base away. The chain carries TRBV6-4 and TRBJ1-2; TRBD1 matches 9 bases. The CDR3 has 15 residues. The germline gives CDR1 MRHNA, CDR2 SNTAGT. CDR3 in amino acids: CASSDTGQGMDGNTF. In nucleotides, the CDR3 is TGTGCCAGCAGTGACACCGGACAGGGGATGGATGGCAACACCTTC.

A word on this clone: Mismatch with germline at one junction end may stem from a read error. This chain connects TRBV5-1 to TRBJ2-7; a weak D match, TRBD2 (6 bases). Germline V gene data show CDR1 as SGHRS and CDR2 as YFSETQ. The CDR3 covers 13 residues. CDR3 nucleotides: TGCGCCAGCAGCCCCCAGGACTATTACGAACAGTACTTC. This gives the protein CASSPQDYYEQYF. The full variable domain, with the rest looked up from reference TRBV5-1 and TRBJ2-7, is KAGVTQTPRYLIKTRGQQVTLSCSPISGHRSVSWYQQTPGQGLQFLFEYFSETQRNKGNFPGRFSGRQFSNSRSEMNVSTLELGDSALYLCASSPQDYYEQYFGPGTRLTVT.

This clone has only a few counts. CDR3 in amino acids: CASSQLAGGTYEQYF. The DNA for the CDR3 is TGCGCCAGCAGCCAACTAGCGGGAGGGACCTACGAGCAGTACTTC. The rearrangement joins TRBV4-1 to TRBJ2-7; 12 bases map to TRBD2. The CDR3 length is 15 residues. Per germline, CDR1 MGHRA and CDR2 YSYEKL. After removal of 2 bases from V and 2 bases from J, the junction contained 1 base not matched to a gene.

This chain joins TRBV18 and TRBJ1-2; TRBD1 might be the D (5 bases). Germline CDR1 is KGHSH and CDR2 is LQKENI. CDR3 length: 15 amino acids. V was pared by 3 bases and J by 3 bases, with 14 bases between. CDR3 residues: CASSPPGPGDYGYTF. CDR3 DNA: TGTGCCAGCTCACCCCCGGGACCGGGAGACTATGGCTACACCTTC.